The clone carrying this T cell receptor beta chain was found a few times. The CDR3 spans 14 residues. V lost 1 base, J lost 4 bases, and 5 bases stayed unmatched. The germline gives CDR1 GTSNPN, CDR2 SVGIG (reference sequence). Primers targeting TRAV and TRBV primed first-strand cDNA, covering alpha and beta chains. It was with a constant-region primer and a V-primer adapter that TCRs were amplified over roughly 18 PCR cycles. The isolated mRNA underwent amplification through in vitro transcription. TCRdb reanalysed the reads using MiXCR and keeps one entry per CDR3 protein. The sample carries tens of thousands of distinct CDR3 sequences, approximately 22% recorded once. These data belong to a study of low-dose radiotherapy and immunotherapy resistance in tumors. As for the study in general: Members of Cohort 1 were treated with 0.5 Gy per fraction every 2 weeks. The prescribed total PTV dose was 6.5 Gy. Treatment consisted of nivolumab 240 mg every two weeks and ipilimumab 1 mg/kg every six weeks, given intravenously to patients.

Described time point: after trial treatment. Described treatment: LDRT plus nivolumab, ipilimumab, low-dose cyclophosphamide and aspirin (RACIN trial). This clonotype was sampled from a female donor with ovarian cancer. Here the sequenced sample was PBMCs, taken after low-dose radiotherapy plus immunotherapy. The J gene is TRBJ1-2, the V gene TRBV30; the match to TRBD1 covers 8 bases. The CDR3: CAWSGMDRAYGYTF. CDR3 nucleotides: TGTGCCTGGAGTGGGATGGACAGGGCCTATGGCTACACCTTC.